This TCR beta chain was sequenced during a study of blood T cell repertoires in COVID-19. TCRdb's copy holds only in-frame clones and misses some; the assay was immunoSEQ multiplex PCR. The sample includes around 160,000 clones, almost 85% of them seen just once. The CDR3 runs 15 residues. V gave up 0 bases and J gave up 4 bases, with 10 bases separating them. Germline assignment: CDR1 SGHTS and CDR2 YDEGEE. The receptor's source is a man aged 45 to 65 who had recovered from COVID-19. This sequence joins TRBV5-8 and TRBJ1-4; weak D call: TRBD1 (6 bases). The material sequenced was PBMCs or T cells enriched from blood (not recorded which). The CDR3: CASSLGDTDNEKLFF. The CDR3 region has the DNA TGTGCCAGCAGCTTGGGGGACACGGATAATGAAAAACTGTTTTTT.